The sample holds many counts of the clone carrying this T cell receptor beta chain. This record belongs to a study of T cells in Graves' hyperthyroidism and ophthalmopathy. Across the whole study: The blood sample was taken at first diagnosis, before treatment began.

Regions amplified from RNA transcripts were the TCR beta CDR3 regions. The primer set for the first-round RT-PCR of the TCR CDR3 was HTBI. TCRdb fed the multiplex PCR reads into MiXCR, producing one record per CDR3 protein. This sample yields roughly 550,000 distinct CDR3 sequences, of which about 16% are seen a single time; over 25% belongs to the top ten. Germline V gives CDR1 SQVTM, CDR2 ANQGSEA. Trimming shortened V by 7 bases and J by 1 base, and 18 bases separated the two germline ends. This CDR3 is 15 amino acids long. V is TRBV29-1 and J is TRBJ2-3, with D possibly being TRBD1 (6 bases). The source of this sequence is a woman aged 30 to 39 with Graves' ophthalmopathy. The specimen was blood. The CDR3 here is CSASGQGLGTDTQYF. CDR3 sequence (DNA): TGCAGCGCATCCGGGCAGGGGTTGGGCACAGATACGCAGTATTTT.